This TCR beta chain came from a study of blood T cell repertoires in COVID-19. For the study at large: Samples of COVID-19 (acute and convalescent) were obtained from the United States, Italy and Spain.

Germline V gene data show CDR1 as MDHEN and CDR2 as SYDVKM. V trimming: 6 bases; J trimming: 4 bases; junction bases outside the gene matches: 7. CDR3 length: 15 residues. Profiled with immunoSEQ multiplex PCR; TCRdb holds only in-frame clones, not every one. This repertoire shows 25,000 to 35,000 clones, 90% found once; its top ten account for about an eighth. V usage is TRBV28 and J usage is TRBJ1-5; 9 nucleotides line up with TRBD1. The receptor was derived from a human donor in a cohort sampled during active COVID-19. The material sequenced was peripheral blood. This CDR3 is CASSKTGGNNQPQHF. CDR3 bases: TGTGCCAGCAGCAAGACAGGGGGGAATAATCAGCCCCAGCATTTT.